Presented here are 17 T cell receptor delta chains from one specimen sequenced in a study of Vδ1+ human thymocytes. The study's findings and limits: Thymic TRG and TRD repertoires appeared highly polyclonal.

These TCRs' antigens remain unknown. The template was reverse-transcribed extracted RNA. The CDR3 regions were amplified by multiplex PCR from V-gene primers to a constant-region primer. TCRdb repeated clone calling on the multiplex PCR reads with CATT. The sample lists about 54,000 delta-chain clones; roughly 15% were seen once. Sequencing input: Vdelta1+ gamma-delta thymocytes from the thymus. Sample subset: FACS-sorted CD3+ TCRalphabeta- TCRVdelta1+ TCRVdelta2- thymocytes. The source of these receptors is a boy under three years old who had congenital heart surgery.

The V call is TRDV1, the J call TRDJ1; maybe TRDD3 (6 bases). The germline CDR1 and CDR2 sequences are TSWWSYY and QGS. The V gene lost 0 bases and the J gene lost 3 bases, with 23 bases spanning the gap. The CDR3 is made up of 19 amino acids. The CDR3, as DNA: TGTGCTCTTGGGGAACTAGTACCGGCTGGGGCTCCGGGATCCGATAAACTCATCTTT. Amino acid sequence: CALGELVPAGAPGSDKLIF.

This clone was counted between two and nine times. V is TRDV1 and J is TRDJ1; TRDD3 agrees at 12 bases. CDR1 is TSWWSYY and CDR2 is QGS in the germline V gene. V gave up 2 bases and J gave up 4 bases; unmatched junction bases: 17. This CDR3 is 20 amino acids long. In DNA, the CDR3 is TGTGCTCTTGGGGAATCTCCCGGGACCCCTGGGGGATACGCCTACGATAAACTCATCTTT. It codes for CALGESPGTPGGYAYDKLIF.

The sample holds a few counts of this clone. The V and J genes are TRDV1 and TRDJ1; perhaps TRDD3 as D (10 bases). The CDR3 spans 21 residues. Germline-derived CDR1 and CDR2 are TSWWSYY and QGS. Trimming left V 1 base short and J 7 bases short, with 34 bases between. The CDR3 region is CALGEPDGPSYVLGDNLKLIF. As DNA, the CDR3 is TGTGCTCTTGGGGAACCGGATGGACCTTCCTACGTTCTGGGGGATAACCTTAAACTCATCTTT.

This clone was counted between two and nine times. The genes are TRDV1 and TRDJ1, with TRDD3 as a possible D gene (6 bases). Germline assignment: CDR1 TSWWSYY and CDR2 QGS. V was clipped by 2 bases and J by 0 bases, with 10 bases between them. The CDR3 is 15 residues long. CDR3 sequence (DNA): TGTGCTCTTGGGGAAACACGGGGATACACCGATAAACTCATCTTT. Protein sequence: CALGETRGYTDKLIF.

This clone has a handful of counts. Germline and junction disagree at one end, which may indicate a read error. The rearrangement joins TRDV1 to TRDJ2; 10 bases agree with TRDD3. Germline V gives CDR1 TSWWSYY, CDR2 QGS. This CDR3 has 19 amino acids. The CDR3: CALTSLPTGGFGLTARLFF. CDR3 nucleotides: TGTGCTCTGACCTCGCTCCCGACTGGGGGATTTGGGTTGACAGCACGACTCTTCTTT.

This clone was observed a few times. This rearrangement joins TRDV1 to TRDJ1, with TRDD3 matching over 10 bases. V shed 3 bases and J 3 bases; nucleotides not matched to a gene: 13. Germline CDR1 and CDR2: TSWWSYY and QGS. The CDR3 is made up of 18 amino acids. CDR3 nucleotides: TGTGCTCTTGGGGATGCCCTTTACTGGGGGATCGGGGCCGATAAACTCATCTTT. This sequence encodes CALGDALYWGIGADKLIF.

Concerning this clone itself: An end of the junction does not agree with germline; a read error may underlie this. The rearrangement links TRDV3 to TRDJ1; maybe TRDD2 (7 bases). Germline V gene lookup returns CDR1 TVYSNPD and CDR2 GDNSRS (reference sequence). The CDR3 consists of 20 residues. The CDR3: CAFYVCEFLRLVGVTDKPIF. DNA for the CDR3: TGTGCCTTTTACGTGTGCGAGTTCCTACGTTTGGTGGGGGTAACCGATAAACCCATCTTT.

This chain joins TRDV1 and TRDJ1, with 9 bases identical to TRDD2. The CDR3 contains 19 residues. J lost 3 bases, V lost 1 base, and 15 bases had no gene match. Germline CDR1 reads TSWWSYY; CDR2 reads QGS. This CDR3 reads CALGERLPTNGAHPDKLIF. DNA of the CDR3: TGTGCTCTTGGGGAACGCCTTCCTACGAACGGGGCACACCCCGATAAACTCATCTTT.

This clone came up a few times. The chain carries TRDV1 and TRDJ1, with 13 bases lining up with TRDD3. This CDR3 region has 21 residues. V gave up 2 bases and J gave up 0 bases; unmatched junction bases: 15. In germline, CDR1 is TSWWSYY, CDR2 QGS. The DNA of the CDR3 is TGTGCTCTTGGGGAATTGGACTGGGGGATACGTTGGGATCACTACACCGATAAACTCATCTTT. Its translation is CALGELDWGIRWDHYTDKLIF.

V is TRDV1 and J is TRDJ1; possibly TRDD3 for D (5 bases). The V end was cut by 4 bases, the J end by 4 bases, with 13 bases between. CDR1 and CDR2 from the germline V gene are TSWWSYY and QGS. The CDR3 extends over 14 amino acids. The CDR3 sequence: CALGGPLYVDKLIF. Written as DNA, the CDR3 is TGTGCTCTTGGGGGCCCACTATACGTCGATAAACTCATCTTT.

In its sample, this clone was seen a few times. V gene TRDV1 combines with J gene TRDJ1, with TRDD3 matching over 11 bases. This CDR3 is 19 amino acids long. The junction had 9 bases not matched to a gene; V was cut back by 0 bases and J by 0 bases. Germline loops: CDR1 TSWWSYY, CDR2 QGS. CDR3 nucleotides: TGTGCTCTTGGGGAACTCCCTAAGTACTGGGGGATAAACACCGATAAACTCATCTTT. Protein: CALGELPKYWGINTDKLIF.

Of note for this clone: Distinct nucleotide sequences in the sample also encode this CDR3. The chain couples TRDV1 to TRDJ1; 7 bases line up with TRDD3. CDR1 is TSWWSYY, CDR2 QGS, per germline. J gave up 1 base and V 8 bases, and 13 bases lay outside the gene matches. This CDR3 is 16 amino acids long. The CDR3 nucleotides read TGTGCTCTTCTACCCGGTCTGGGGGTCCGCACCGATAAACTCATCTTT. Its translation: CALLPGLGVRTDKLIF.

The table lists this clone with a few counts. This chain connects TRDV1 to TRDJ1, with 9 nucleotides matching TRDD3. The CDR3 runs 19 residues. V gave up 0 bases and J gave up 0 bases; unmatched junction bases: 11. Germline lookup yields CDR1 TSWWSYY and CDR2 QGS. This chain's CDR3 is CALGELSYGGYLYTDKLIF. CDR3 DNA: TGTGCTCTTGGGGAACTATCCTACGGGGGATACCTATACACCGATAAACTCATCTTT.

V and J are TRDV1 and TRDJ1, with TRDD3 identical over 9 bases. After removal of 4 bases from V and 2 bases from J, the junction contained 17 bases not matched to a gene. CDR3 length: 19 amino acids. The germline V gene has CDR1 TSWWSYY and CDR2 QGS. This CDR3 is CALGALPSPGGCRTDKLIF. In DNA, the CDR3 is TGTGCTCTTGGGGCCCTTCCCAGTCCTGGGGGATGTCGGACCGATAAACTCATCTTT.

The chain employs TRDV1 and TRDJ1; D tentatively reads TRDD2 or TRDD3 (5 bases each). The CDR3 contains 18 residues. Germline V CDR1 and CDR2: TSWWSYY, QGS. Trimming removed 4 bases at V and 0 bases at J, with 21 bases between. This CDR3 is CALGVGFPLGEYTDKLIF. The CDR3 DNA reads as TGTGCTCTTGGGGTAGGCTTCCCCCTCGGGGAGTACACCGATAAACTCATCTTT.

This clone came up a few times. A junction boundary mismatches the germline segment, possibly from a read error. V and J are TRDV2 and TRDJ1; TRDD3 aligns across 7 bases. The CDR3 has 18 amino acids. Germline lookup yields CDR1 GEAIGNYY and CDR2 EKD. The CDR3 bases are TGTGCCTGTAACACCGTGGGATACTTTAGGTCCTACACCGATAAACTCATCTTT. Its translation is CACNTVGYFRSYTDKLIF.

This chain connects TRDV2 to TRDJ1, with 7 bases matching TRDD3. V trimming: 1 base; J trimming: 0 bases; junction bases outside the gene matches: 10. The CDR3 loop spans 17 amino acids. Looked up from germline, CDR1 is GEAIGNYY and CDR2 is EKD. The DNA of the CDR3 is TGTGCCTGTGACACTGAGGAGTGGGGGAGGTACACCGATAAACTCATCTTT. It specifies CACDTEEWGRYTDKLIF.